The 31 T cell receptor beta chains below all came from one sample that was sequenced in a study of blood T cells in healthy people across ages. Combining a sample-barcoded 5' primer with a J-beta primer mix, a second PCR ran for about 7 to 12 cycles. MiXCR, applied by TCRdb to the 5' RACE reads, yields one record per CDR3 protein. The sample holds under 1,100,000 distinct CDR3 sequences, around 27% seen once. These data are also associated with another study on T cells of mothers and their children.

Sequencing was done on a sample of blood. The receptor set was obtained from a girl between 2 and 10 years old in good health.

A few counts support this clonotype. A much larger clone differs by one base, so this may be a read error. V is TRBV20-1 and J is TRBJ2-7; 13 positions agree with TRBD2. CDR3 size: 14 residues. V lost 6 bases to trimming and J lost 7 bases; unmatched junction nucleotides: 9. Germline V gene sequence: CDR1 DFQATT, CDR2 SNEGSKA (reference sequence). The DNA of the CDR3 is TGCAGTGCACTCGGGACTAGCGGGACCAATGAGCAGTACTTC. Translated, it gives CSALGTSGTNEQYF.

This clonotype was recorded a few times. The chain carries TRBV29-1 and TRBJ1-2; D ambiguous. Trimming removed 0 bases at V and 6 bases at J, with 8 bases between. Per the germline V gene, CDR1 is SQVTM and CDR2 is ANQGSEA. This CDR3 spans 12 amino acids. The CDR3 DNA reads TGCAGCGTTGAAGATGACGGGGATGGCTACACCTTC. Translating gives CSVEDDGDGYTF.

This clonotype was recorded once. The genes are TRBV29-1 and TRBJ2-5, with D perhaps TRBD1 (7 bases). The V end lost 8 bases, the J end lost 9 bases, and 25 bases lay between the germline ends. Germline values: CDR1 SQVTM, CDR2 ANQGSEA. The CDR3 contains 14 residues. The CDR3 DNA is TGCAGCCTCTCCCGGCAGGGGGTAGGGGAGGCCCAGTACTTC. The encoded protein is CSLSRQGVGEAQYF.

This clonotype has more than one count but fewer than ten. The chain is built from TRBV6-2 or TRBV6-3 and TRBJ1-2; a weak D match, TRBD1 (6 bases). Trimming cost V 6 bases and J 4 bases, with 18 bases left between them. The CDR3 has 15 amino acids. Looked up from germline, CDR1 is MNHEY and CDR2 is SVGEGT. The CDR3 DNA reads TGTGCCAGCAGCTCCGGGACACTCAAGCCCTATGGCTACACCTTC. Translating it yields CASSSGTLKPYGYTF.

The rearrangement joins TRBV5-1 to TRBJ2-5; possible D gene TRBD1, 6 bases. Per the germline V gene, CDR1 is SGHRS and CDR2 is YFSETQ. V was pared by 4 bases and J by 4 bases, with 14 bases between. The CDR3 length is 14 residues. The CDR3 DNA reads TGCGCCAGCAGCATTGGACAGACGAGAGAGACCCAGTACTTC. Translated, it gives CASSIGQTRETQYF.

The CDR3 region is CAIRITSGGAQGTDTQYF. The CDR3 coding sequence is TGTGCCATCAGGATAACTAGCGGGGGGGCCCAGGGCACAGATACGCAGTATTTT. The V and J genes are TRBV10-3 and TRBJ2-3; 13 bases fit TRBD2. Per germline, CDR1 ENHRY and CDR2 SYGVKD. V trimming: 6 bases; J trimming: 1 base; junction bases outside the gene matches: 10. CDR3 length equals 18 residues.

V and J are TRBV20-1 and TRBJ1-2; the D is unclear. CDR3 length: 14 residues. Trimming cost V 0 bases and J 1 base, with 9 bases left between them. From germline, CDR1 is DFQATT and CDR2 SNEGSKA (reference sequence). CDR3 in amino acids: CSARDRLFNYGYTF. CDR3 DNA sequence: TGCAGTGCTAGAGATCGGCTCTTTAACTATGGCTACACCTTC.

This clonotype was detected only a few times. CDR3 sequence reads: CASSVGPGTGAKETQYF. Written as DNA, the CDR3 is TGCGCCAGCAGCGTGGGACCCGGGACAGGGGCCAAAGAGACCCAGTACTTC. The gene calls are TRBV5-1 and TRBJ2-5; TRBD1 agrees at 10 bases. Germline lookup yields CDR1 SGHRS and CDR2 YFSETQ. V was clipped by 4 bases and J by 3 bases; unmatched bases: 12. The CDR3 consists of 17 residues.

This clonotype has only a few counts. The genes are TRBV27 and TRBJ1-2; 8 nucleotides align to TRBD1. CDR1 is MNHEY, CDR2 SMNVEV, per germline (reference sequence). CDR3 length: 14 residues. J was trimmed by 8 bases and V by 1 base; bases with no gene match: 6. In nucleotides, the CDR3 is TGTGCCAGCAGTTTATGGACAGGGAGAGGGGGCTACACCTTC. This translates into CASSLWTGRGGYTF.

This clonotype was recorded only once. The chain has TRBV12-3 or TRBV12-4 and TRBJ1-1; D may be TRBD1 (5 bases). CDR3 length: 11 residues. The V and J ends lost 2 bases and 13 bases respectively, with 11 bases between them. The CDR3 DNA reads TGTGCCAGCAGTTTAAAGGGGAAGGTTTTCTTT. Its translation: CASSLKGKVFF.

The chain has TRBV6-4 and TRBJ1-2; no clear D. The germline V and J ends were trimmed by 5 bases and 4 bases, with 20 bases remaining between them. This CDR3 is built from 16 residues. Germline V gene sequence: CDR1 MRHNA, CDR2 SNTAGT. DNA of the CDR3: TGTGCCAGCAGTTTCGATGGCGAACAGCCTAGCTATGGCTACACCTTC. It encodes CASSFDGEQPSYGYTF.

In its sample, this clonotype was seen a few times. V usage is TRBV12-3 or TRBV12-4 and J usage is TRBJ2-5; D is uncertain. Gene TRBJ2-1 matches the end of the DNA better, so the J call may be wrong. This CDR3 spans 12 amino acids. CDR3 DNA sequence: TGTGCCAGCAGCTTGGCGCTCCATGAGCAGTTCTTC. Protein sequence: CASSLALHEQFF.

J is TRBJ2-2 and V is TRBV12-3 or TRBV12-4, with no clear D. CDR3 length equals 12 residues. The ends were cut back, 6 bases at V and 3 bases at J, with 5 bases in the middle. CDR3 nucleotide sequence: TGTGCCAGCAGCCAGGACACCGGGGAGCTGTTTTTT. Translated: CASSQDTGELFF.

V gene TRBV20-1 combines with J gene TRBJ2-5; 7 bases are a match to TRBD1. The J call is uncertain, as TRBJ2-7 better fits the DNA end. CDR1 DFQATT and CDR2 SNEGSKA come from the germline V gene (reference sequence). This CDR3 spans 13 amino acids. The CDR3 sequence: CSATGQLTYEQYF. In DNA, the CDR3 is TGCAGTGCCACGGGACAGTTGACCTACGAGCAGTACTTC.

Only a few counts were recorded for this clonotype. The chain links TRBV7-9 to TRBJ1-2; maybe TRBD1 (5 bases). Trimming left V 3 bases short and J 0 bases short, with 11 bases between. The CDR3 totals 15 residues. From germline, CDR1 is SEHNR and CDR2 FQNEAQ (reference sequence). CDR3 nucleotide sequence: TGTGCCAGCAGCTTGGTGACAGATCCTAACTATGGCTACACCTTC. Its protein product is CASSLVTDPNYGYTF.

V and J are TRBV7-2 and TRBJ2-5; perhaps TRBD1 as D (5 bases). Near its end, the DNA agrees better with TRBJ2-7, so the J call may be wrong. CDR1 is SGHTA, CDR2 FQGNSA, per germline. CDR3 length: 16 residues. The CDR3 region is CASSLRGRAYSYEQYF. Written as DNA, the CDR3 is TGTGCCAGCAGCCTACGTGGCAGGGCCTACTCCTACGAGCAGTACTTC.

This clonotype was counted only a few times. The chain recombines TRBV9 with TRBJ1-1; no reliable D call. From germline, CDR1 is SGDLS and CDR2 YYNGEE. The V end lost 7 bases, the J end lost 13 bases, and 14 bases lay between the germline ends. This CDR3 contains 10 residues. CDR3 sequence: CASGTVIHFF. The DNA for the CDR3 is TGTGCCAGCGGAACCGTAATACATTTCTTT.

The table lists this clonotype with a few counts. The chain combines TRBV20-1 with TRBJ2-5, with D hard to call. Germline loops: CDR1 DFQATT, CDR2 SNEGSKA (reference sequence). This CDR3 has 11 residues. V was pared by 3 bases and J by 5 bases, with 7 bases between. CDR3 DNA sequence: TGCAGTGCTAGCAATAAGGAGACCCAGTACTTC. The encoded protein is CSASNKETQYF.

The chain links TRBV4-3 to TRBJ1-3, with 7 bases matching TRBD1. CDR1 and CDR2 (germline): LGHNA, YSLEER. The CDR3 runs 15 residues. J was trimmed by 1 base and V by 5 bases; bases with no gene match: 5. The CDR3 reads CASSNRQGSGNTIYF. The CDR3 DNA reads as TGCGCCAGCAGCAACCGACAGGGTTCTGGAAACACCATATATTTT.

J is TRBJ2-5 and V is TRBV6-2 or TRBV6-3; 7 nucleotides line up with TRBD1. The last part of the DNA fits TRBJ2-1 better; the J call may be wrong. Germline assignment: CDR1 MNHEY and CDR2 SVGEGT. The CDR3 runs to 14 residues. The CDR3 region has the DNA TGTGCCAGCAGTTACGAGGGGGCTAGGAATGAGCAGTTCTTC. Translated, it gives CASSYEGARNEQFF.

This chain links TRBV29-1 with TRBJ2-3; unclear D gene. Germline assignment: CDR1 SQVTM and CDR2 ANQGSEA. V gave up 4 bases and J gave up 2 bases, with 10 bases separating them. This CDR3 has 13 amino acids. CDR3 region: CSVVLDSTDTQYF. The CDR3 DNA reads as TGCAGCGTTGTCTTGGATTCCACAGATACGCAGTATTTT.

This clonotype was detected a few times. This chain uses TRBV29-1 with TRBJ2-5; 7 nucleotides align to TRBD2. The CDR3 is 15 residues long. After removal of 3 bases from V and 1 base from J, the junction contained 8 bases not matched to a gene. The germline V gene encodes CDR1 SQVTM and CDR2 ANQGSEA. This chain's CDR3 is CSVEVTSSGQETQYF. As DNA, the CDR3 is TGCAGCGTTGAGGTAACGTCTAGCGGCCAAGAGACCCAGTACTTC.

About this clonotype itself: At one end the junction does not follow the germline gene, possibly because of a read error. This chain uses TRBV7-9 with TRBJ2-3; no firm D call. Germline V gene data show CDR1 as SEHNR and CDR2 as FQNEAQ (reference sequence). The CDR3 runs to 15 residues. Here the CDR3 DNA reads TGTGCCAGCAGCGTAGCATCCTCTCATCCAGATACGCAGTATTTT. It yields the protein CASSVASSHPDTQYF.

This clonotype has at least ten counts. The V and J genes are TRBV3-1 and TRBJ2-5, with 7 nucleotides matching TRBD2. From germline, CDR1 is LGHDT and CDR2 YNNKEL (reference sequence). The CDR3 has 16 residues. The trim removed 6 bases at V and 5 bases at J, leaving 15 bases unmatched. CDR3: CASRPPPALAMETQYF. The CDR3, as DNA: TGTGCCAGCAGGCCACCCCCGGCACTAGCGATGGAGACCCAGTACTTC.

The chain couples TRBV2 to TRBJ1-6; D is perhaps TRBD1 (5 bases). The V end lost 7 bases, the J end lost 2 bases, and 15 bases lay between the germline ends. CDR1 and CDR2 from the germline V gene are SNHLY and FYNNEI. The CDR3 is 16 amino acids. The CDR3 DNA follows: TGTGCCAGCAAGGACATCTTCAGGGCCTATAATTCACCCCTCCACTTT. Protein product: CASKDIFRAYNSPLHF.

The chain is built from TRBV4-1 and TRBJ1-1; D is possibly TRBD1 (5 bases). Trimming removed 4 bases at V and 2 bases at J, with 11 bases between. In germline, CDR1 is MGHRA, CDR2 YSYEKL. The CDR3 loop spans 14 amino acids. The CDR3 region has the DNA TGCGCCAGCAGCCTACCGACAGCAAACACTGAAGCTTTCTTT. Its translation is CASSLPTANTEAFF.

The rearrangement joins TRBV27 to TRBJ2-2; D is possibly TRBD1 (5 bases). Between the trimmed V and J ends, which lost 3 bases and 7 bases, there was a span of 12 bases. This CDR3 has 14 residues. Per the germline V gene, CDR1 is MNHEY and CDR2 is SMNVEV (reference sequence). The CDR3 loop reads CASSLSQGHGELFF. Here the CDR3 DNA reads TGTGCCAGCAGTTTGAGTCAGGGCCACGGGGAGCTGTTTTTT.

This clonotype has more than one count but fewer than ten. This rearrangement joins TRBV20-1 to TRBJ2-4; 8 nucleotides align to TRBD2. The CDR3 contains 14 residues. With 0 bases clipped from V and 9 bases from J, the junction kept 7 bases outside the gene matches. Germline lookup yields CDR1 DFQATT and CDR2 SNEGSKA (reference sequence). Here the CDR3 DNA reads TGCAGTGCTAGAGATCAAGCGGGAGATGGCATTCAGTACTTC. Its protein product is CSARDQAGDGIQYF.

In this sample, this clonotype turned up a few times. The chain carries TRBV27 and TRBJ2-7; D uncertain. Deletions cut 0 bases from V and 5 bases from J, with 14 bases between. This CDR3 is built from 15 residues. Germline loops: CDR1 MNHEY, CDR2 SMNVEV (reference sequence). The CDR3, as DNA: TGTGCCAGCAGTTTATCGAACCCCCGGCGACACGAGCAGTACTTC. It codes for CASSLSNPRRHEQYF.

The chain carries TRBV5-6 and TRBJ2-2; the D is unclear. The V end was cut by 0 bases, the J end by 1 base, with 7 bases between. The germline V gene encodes CDR1 SGHDT and CDR2 YYEEEE. The CDR3 covers 15 residues. CDR3: CASSLAVLNTGELFF. The CDR3 nucleotides are TGTGCCAGCAGCTTGGCCGTCTTGAACACCGGGGAGCTGTTTTTT.

The table lists this clonotype with many counts. The V and J genes are TRBV5-1 and TRBJ2-7; the match to TRBD2 covers 7 bases. This CDR3 has 16 amino acids. Germline CDR1 is SGHRS and CDR2 is YFSETQ. V shed 3 bases, J shed 0 bases, and the junction held 9 bases outside the gene matches. The CDR3 protein is CASSYTSAGSSYEQYF. Written as DNA, the CDR3 is TGCGCCAGCAGCTATACTAGCGCCGGGAGCTCCTACGAGCAGTACTTC.